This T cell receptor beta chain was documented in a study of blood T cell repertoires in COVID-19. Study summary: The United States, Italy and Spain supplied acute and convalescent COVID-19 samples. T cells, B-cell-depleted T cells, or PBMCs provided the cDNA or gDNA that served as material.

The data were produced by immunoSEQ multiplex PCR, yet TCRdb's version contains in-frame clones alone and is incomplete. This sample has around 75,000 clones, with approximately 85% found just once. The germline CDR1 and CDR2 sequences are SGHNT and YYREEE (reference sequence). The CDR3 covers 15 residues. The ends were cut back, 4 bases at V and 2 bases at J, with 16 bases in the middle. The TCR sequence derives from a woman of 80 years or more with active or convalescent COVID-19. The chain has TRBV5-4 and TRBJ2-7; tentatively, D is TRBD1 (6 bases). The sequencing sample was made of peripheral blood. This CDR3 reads CASSAKAQGPYEQYF. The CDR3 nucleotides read TGTGCCAGCAGCGCGAAGGCTCAGGGGCCCTACGAGCAGTACTTC.